What follows are 30 T cell receptor beta chains derived from one specimen sequenced in a study of T cell responses to AZD1222 COVID-19 vaccine. Sequencing was performed with immunoSEQ multiplex PCR; in TCRdb, only in-frame clones are kept and a portion is missing. Of some 84,000 clones listed, approximately 88% are singletons. Here the sequenced sample was peripheral blood, taken 28 days after the second AZD1222 dose. These receptors all stem from an adult who received the AZD1222 COVID-19 vaccine.

The V call is TRBV6-4, the J call TRBJ2-1; TRBD2 agrees at 8 bases. The length of the CDR3 is 13 residues. CDR1 is MRHNA and CDR2 is SNTAGT in the germline V gene. Unmatched junction bases numbered 1, after V lost 4 bases and J lost 5 bases. The CDR3 loop reads CASSVLADNEQFF. CDR3 in DNA: TGTGCCAGCAGTGTACTAGCGGACAATGAGCAGTTCTTC.

The genes are TRBV7-8 and TRBJ2-5; D remains ambiguous. The CDR3 runs to 14 residues. V was shortened by 1 base and J by 5 bases, with 11 bases between the two germline ends. CDR1 and CDR2 (germline): SGHVS, FQNEAQ. CDR3 protein: CASSLDLMSETQYF. The CDR3 DNA is TGTGCCAGCAGCTTAGACTTGATGTCGGAGACCCAGTACTTC.

The chain recombines TRBV6-5 with TRBJ2-7; D is perhaps TRBD1 (5 bases). The V gene lost 5 bases and the J gene lost 5 bases, with 16 bases spanning the gap. Germline CDR1 MNHEY, CDR2 SVGAGI. The CDR3 loop spans 14 amino acids. The DNA for the CDR3 is TGTGCCAGCAGTCCCTATAGGGGTGATAACGAGCAGTACTTC. Protein: CASSPYRGDNEQYF.

The chain is built from TRBV6-2 or TRBV6-3 and TRBJ2-3; D is unresolved. Germline V gene lookup returns CDR1 MNHEY and CDR2 SVGEGT. CDR3 size: 16 residues. Deletions cut 5 bases from V and 2 bases from J, with 17 bases between. The CDR3 sequence: CASSPLGGPHTDTQYF. CDR3 coding DNA: TGTGCCAGCAGTCCCCTTGGTGGGCCTCACACAGATACGCAGTATTTT.

The chain couples TRBV6-5 to TRBJ1-2, with D maybe TRBD1 (5 bases). The V and J ends lost 2 bases and 4 bases respectively, with 8 bases between them. The germline V gene encodes CDR1 MNHEY and CDR2 SVGAGI. The CDR3 is 13 amino acids. The DNA for the CDR3 is TGTGCCAGCAGTTACGGCGGGGGCTATGGCTACACCTTC. Amino acids: CASSYGGGYGYTF.

The chain has TRBV5-5 and TRBJ1-1; TRBD1 matches 7 bases. Unmatched junction bases numbered 11, after V lost 2 bases and J lost 7 bases. Per the germline V gene, CDR1 is SGHKS and CDR2 is YYEKEE (reference sequence). The CDR3 spans 15 residues. CDR3: CASSFGQNRGSEAFF. CDR3 in DNA: TGTGCCAGCAGCTTCGGACAAAACAGGGGCAGTGAAGCTTTCTTT.

The rearrangement joins TRBV19 to TRBJ1-2; a weak D match, TRBD1 (6 bases). Germline V lookup: CDR1 LNHDA, CDR2 SQIVND (reference sequence). V was clipped by 4 bases and J by 2 bases, with 23 bases between them. The CDR3 has 18 residues. CDR3 DNA sequence: TGTGCCAGTAGTACCCCCATTTTGGGGGCCGGGGACAACTATGGCTACACCTTC. This translates into CASSTPILGAGDNYGYTF.

The CDR3 sequence: CSASSRGSTDTQYF. In DNA form, the CDR3 reads TGCAGTGCTAGTAGTCGGGGAAGCACAGATACGCAGTATTTT. The V call is TRBV20-1, the J call TRBJ2-3, with D possibly matching TRBD2 (5 bases). Germline V lookup: CDR1 DFQATT, CDR2 SNEGSKA (reference sequence). The CDR3 contains 14 residues. The V end lost 3 bases, the J end lost 0 bases, and 10 bases lay between the germline ends.

The gene calls are TRBV12-3 or TRBV12-4 and TRBJ1-5; the D is unclear. The CDR3 has 12 amino acids. With 6 bases removed from V and 3 bases from J, the gap between germline ends came to 6 bases. The CDR3 bases are TGTGCCAGCAGCCCCTCCAATCAGCCCCAGCATTTT. Translating gives CASSPSNQPQHF.

The rearrangement joins TRBV27 to TRBJ1-2; D is uncertain. The CDR3 extends over 15 amino acids. Germline V gene sequence: CDR1 MNHEY, CDR2 SMNVEV (reference sequence). Between the trimmed V and J ends, which lost 4 bases and 2 bases, there was a span of 14 bases. CDR3 bases: TGTGCCAGCAGTTCCCCCAATTTGGGGAACTATGGCTACACCTTC. As protein: CASSSPNLGNYGYTF.

V gene TRBV4-1 combines with J gene TRBJ2-3; 8 bases line up with TRBD1. V dropped 6 bases and J dropped 3; count of bases not matched to a gene: 17. Germline V CDR1 and CDR2: MGHRA, YSYEKL. The CDR3 is 18 amino acids. The DNA of the CDR3 is TGCGCCAGCAGGAGAGGACTCTCCCTCAGGACAGGGACAGATACGCAGTATTTT. It specifies CASRRGLSLRTGTDTQYF.

V usage is TRBV5-1 and J usage is TRBJ2-3; D is possibly TRBD2 (5 bases). Germline V gene data show CDR1 as SGHRS and CDR2 as YFSETQ. V was shortened by 4 bases and J by 7 bases, with 16 bases between the two germline ends. The CDR3 sequence is 14 residues long. The CDR3 nucleotides are TGCGCCAGCAGCGACGACGAGAGCGGAAATACGCAGTATTTT. This sequence encodes CASSDDESGNTQYF. The full variable domain, with the rest looked up from reference TRBV5-1 and TRBJ2-3, is KAGVTQTPRYLIKTRGQQVTLSCSPISGHRSVSWYQQTPGQGLQFLFEYFSETQRNKGNFPGRFSGRQFSNSRSEMNVSTLELGDSALYLCASSDDESGNTQYFGPGTRLTVL.

This clone was recorded once. This sequence joins TRBV7-3 and TRBJ1-2; D not certain. The CDR3 contains 13 residues. Trimming stripped 5 bases from V and 6 bases from J, with 13 bases between. Germline values: CDR1 SGHTA, CDR2 FQGTGA. CDR3 region: CASSPSTRHGYTF. The CDR3 nucleotides are TGTGCCAGCAGCCCCAGCACACGTCATGGCTACACCTTC.

The chain has TRBV14 and TRBJ2-2; 11 nucleotides agree with TRBD1. Per the germline V gene, CDR1 is SGHDN and CDR2 is FVKESK. The CDR3 totals 19 residues. V lost 2 bases, J lost 5 bases, and 13 bases stayed unmatched. The CDR3 DNA reads as TGTGCCAGCAGCCAATCCTTACTTTCCGGGACAGGGGGGACCGGGGAGCTGTTTTTT. Its protein product is CASSQSLLSGTGGTGELFF.

The chain couples TRBV10-2 to TRBJ2-5; 10 nucleotides match TRBD2. CDR3 length: 14 amino acids. Germline CDR1 is WSHSY and CDR2 is SAAADI. Trimming took 5 bases from V and 4 from J; bases not matched to a gene: 4. The CDR3 spells CASSPGTSAETQYF. In DNA form, the CDR3 reads TGCGCCAGCAGTCCGGGGACTAGCGCAGAGACCCAGTACTTC.

The chain uses TRBV11-3 and TRBJ1-3; no clear D. The germline CDR1 and CDR2 sequences are SGHNT and YENEEA. Trimming took off 2 bases at V and 0 bases at J, with 5 bases between the two ends. The CDR3 is 14 residues long. Written as DNA, the CDR3 is TGTGCCAGCAGCTTAAGCAACTCTGGAAACACCATATATTTT. It translates to CASSLSNSGNTIYF.

The rearrangement uses TRBV6-5 and TRBJ2-5; D might be TRBD1 (6 bases). With 7 bases removed from V and 7 bases from J, the gap between germline ends came to 19 bases. In germline, CDR1 is MNHEY, CDR2 SVGAGI. The CDR3 has 14 residues. Written as DNA, the CDR3 is TGTGCCAGCAACCCAGGGGCTGGCTTCGGGACCCAGTACTTC. Translating gives CASNPGAGFGTQYF.

The CDR3: CASSPGPGVYQPQHF. CDR3 nucleotide sequence: TGTGCCAGCAGTCCCGGGCCAGGGGTTTATCAGCCCCAGCATTTT. V usage is TRBV2 and J usage is TRBJ1-5, with a weak D call TRBD1 (6 bases). CDR1 is SNHLY and CDR2 is FYNNEI in the germline V gene. V was cut by 5 bases and J by 5 bases, with 16 bases left in between. The CDR3 has 15 amino acids.

This sequence joins TRBV12-3 or TRBV12-4 and TRBJ2-7; 7 positions match TRBD1. This CDR3 comprises 13 residues. V trimming: 6 bases; J trimming: 2 bases; junction bases outside the gene matches: 4. The CDR3 region is CASSPQGTYEQYF. The DNA of the CDR3 is TGTGCCAGCAGCCCACAGGGGACCTACGAGCAGTACTTC.

This chain joins TRBV28 and TRBJ1-6; 7 bases align to TRBD1. Germline V gene sequence: CDR1 MDHEN, CDR2 SYDVKM. V was clipped by 2 bases and J by 10 bases; unmatched bases: 5. CDR3 length: 14 amino acids. The CDR3 loop is CASSLTGVNSPLHF. DNA of the CDR3: TGTGCCAGCAGTTTAACAGGGGTAAACTCACCCCTCCACTTT. The variable domain in full, completed from reference TRBV28 and TRBJ1-6, reads DVKVTQSSRYLVKRTGEKVFLECVQDMDHENMFWYRQDPGLGLRLIYFSYDVKMKEKGDIPEGYSVSREKKERFSLILESASTNQTSMYLCASSLTGVNSPLHFGNGTRLTVT.

This clone was seen just once. The V and J genes are TRBV7-9 and TRBJ1-5; possible D gene TRBD1, 6 bases. Germline V lookup: CDR1 SEHNR, CDR2 FQNEAQ (reference sequence). Trimming removed 0 bases at V and 1 base at J, with 10 bases between. The CDR3 contains 16 residues. Written as DNA, the CDR3 is TGTGCCAGCAGCTTAGCAGGGGGGACGAGCAATCAGCCCCAGCATTTT. It specifies CASSLAGGTSNQPQHF.

The chain recombines TRBV9 with TRBJ1-5; D is uncertain. The V end lost 0 bases, the J end lost 6 bases, and 16 bases lay between the germline ends. Per the germline V gene, CDR1 is SGDLS and CDR2 is YYNGEE. This CDR3 comprises 16 residues. The DNA for the CDR3 is TGTGCCAGCAGCGTAGCCGGCAGCCCCATGGGTCAGCCCCAGCATTTT. Protein product: CASSVAGSPMGQPQHF.

The J gene is TRBJ1-5, the V gene TRBV21-1. TRBV21-1 is recorded as a pseudogene. This CDR3 region has 16 residues. Written as DNA, the CDR3 is TGTGCCAGCAGCAGAGGTAGGGGGGCTAGCAATCAGCCCCAGCATTTT. Translated: CASSRGRGASNQPQHF.

The rearrangement uses TRBV7-6 and TRBJ2-2, with 10 bases matching TRBD1. The CDR3 is 15 amino acids. CDR1 and CDR2 from the germline V gene are SGHVS and FNYEAQ. Trimming cost V 3 bases and J 5 bases; bases outside gene matches: 3. The CDR3 nucleotides are TGTGCCAGCAGCTTGGGACAGGGGTGGACCGGGGAGCTGTTTTTT. This translates into CASSLGQGWTGELFF.

The rearrangement uses TRBV6-2 or TRBV6-3 and TRBJ2-1; perhaps TRBD1 as D (5 bases). CDR1 is MNHEY and CDR2 is SVGEGT in the germline V gene. V was clipped by 5 bases and J by 0 bases, with 23 bases between them. CDR3 length: 19 amino acids. Here the CDR3 DNA reads TGTGCCAGCAGTCATAACAGTCTATACGGACAAAGCTCCTACAATGAGCAGTTCTTC. Translated: CASSHNSLYGQSSYNEQFF.

J is TRBJ1-1 and V is TRBV3-1 (or the pseudogene TRBV3-2), with 9 bases that match TRBD1. Germline V gene lookup returns CDR1 LGHDT and CDR2 YNNKEL (reference sequence). J lost 0 bases, V lost 7 bases, and 6 bases had no gene match. CDR3 length: 15 amino acids. For the CDR3, the DNA is TGTGCCAGCACCTCGGACAGGGGCCTGAACACTGAAGCTTTCTTT. Residues: CASTSDRGLNTEAFF.

The chain carries TRBV6-5 and TRBJ2-7; no reliable D call. The V end lost 7 bases, the J end lost 2 bases, and 15 bases lay between the germline ends. CDR1 is MNHEY and CDR2 is SVGAGI in the germline V gene. The CDR3 is 14 amino acids. CDR3 loop: CASKFNKDPYEQYF. The DNA of the CDR3 is TGTGCCAGCAAGTTTAACAAGGACCCCTACGAGCAGTACTTC.

V and J are TRBV5-1 and TRBJ1-2; D possibly corresponds to TRBD1 (6 bases). Germline CDR1 reads SGHRS; CDR2 reads YFSETQ. This CDR3 has 15 amino acids. Trimming stripped 4 bases from V and 2 bases from J, with 15 bases between. In nucleotides, the CDR3 is TGCGCCAGCAGCGTCACCAAGGGGGAAAACTATGGCTACACCTTC. This encodes CASSVTKGENYGYTF.

The chain combines TRBV5-5 with TRBJ2-2, with 7 nucleotides matching TRBD1. The CDR3 has 15 residues. J gave up 1 base and V 4 bases, and 4 bases lay outside the gene matches. Germline loops: CDR1 SGHKS, CDR2 YYEKEE (reference sequence). The CDR3 DNA follows: TGTGCCAGCAGCCTGGGACAGTGGAACACCGGGGAGCTGTTTTTT. Protein: CASSLGQWNTGELFF.

This chain connects TRBV7-9 to TRBJ2-7; TRBD1 matches at 9 bases. Trimming removed 6 bases from V and 5 bases from J; junction bases left unmatched: 11. Germline loops: CDR1 SEHNR, CDR2 FQNEAQ (reference sequence). CDR3 length equals 15 residues. The CDR3 nucleotides read TGTGCCAGCAGAACTACCGGGACAGGGAGCAACGAGCAGTACTTC. It translates to CASRTTGTGSNEQYF.